These 11 T cell receptor beta chains share one sample of origin, sequenced in a study of shared clonotypes between healthy human individuals (dated by TCRdb to 2020 to 2022). Library preparation employed the immunoSEQ multiplex PCR assay. TCRdb limited this immuneACCESS table to in-frame rearrangements with V and J called. A share of clones is missing; checked studies link under half to unresolved V genes, and the rest is unexplained. In this sample the table shows over a million clones, 96% of which occur a single time. Roughly 1.1% of the sample rests with the top ten. The sequenced material came from naive CD4+ T cells sorted from blood. In the paper's terms, the cell subset or site label means: CD45RA+ positively selected. Source of these receptors: a man younger than 40 in good health.

This clone has more than one count but fewer than ten. V gene TRBV5-1 combines with J gene TRBJ2-1, with 9 bases fitting TRBD1. In germline, CDR1 is SGHRS, CDR2 YFSETQ. Trimming at V came to 7 bases and at J to 2 bases, leaving 4 bases not matched to a gene. The length of the CDR3 is 14 residues. The CDR3 reads CASSRDRAYNEQFF. CDR3 DNA: TGCGCCAGCTCCCGGGACAGGGCCTACAATGAGCAGTTCTTC.

CDR3 sequence: CASSSETGGGPNVLTF. The DNA for the CDR3 is TGCGCCAGCAGCTCTGAGACAGGCGGAGGTCCCAACGTCCTGACTTTC. The chain employs TRBV5-1 and TRBJ2-6, with a weak D call TRBD1 (6 bases). The CDR3 is 16 residues long. V was trimmed by 3 bases and J by 8 bases, leaving 18 bases between them. Germline values: CDR1 SGHRS, CDR2 YFSETQ.

The V call is TRBV18, the J call TRBJ2-1; D might be TRBD2 (5 bases). The V gene lost 3 bases and the J gene lost 9 bases, with 15 bases spanning the gap. The CDR3 is made up of 14 amino acids. From germline, CDR1 is KGHSH and CDR2 LQKENI. CDR3 coding DNA: TGTGCCAGCTCACCCGGATCCCGGGAAGGTGAGCAGTTCTTC. Its translation: CASSPGSREGEQFF.

This chain joins TRBV9 and TRBJ2-1; 8 positions match TRBD2. Germline CDR1 reads SGDLS; CDR2 reads YYNGEE. The CDR3 spans 19 residues. After removal of 4 bases from V and 9 bases from J, the junction contained 24 bases not matched to a gene. CDR3 coding DNA: TGTGCCAGCAGCCCCTGGGGGAGGGTTTATCAGCTAGCGGGTGGTGAGCAGTTCTTC. It codes for CASSPWGRVYQLAGGEQFF.

This clone was seen only once. This chain uses TRBV27 with TRBJ2-3; 9 bases align to TRBD2. This CDR3 has 16 residues. Unmatched junction bases numbered 9, after V lost 5 bases and J lost 3 bases. Germline V gene sequence: CDR1 MNHEY, CDR2 SMNVEV (reference sequence). The CDR3 loop is CASSMGSSGKTDTQYF. The CDR3 coding sequence is TGTGCCAGCAGTATGGGCTCTAGCGGGAAGACAGATACGCAGTATTTT.

The chain links TRBV5-4 to TRBJ2-1; TRBD1 might be the D (6 bases). Germline V gene lookup returns CDR1 SGHNT and CDR2 YYREEE (reference sequence). Trimming stripped 0 bases from V and 8 bases from J, with 9 bases between. The CDR3 is 13 amino acids. CDR3 bases: TGTGCCAGCAGCTTGGATCCAGGGGATGAGCAGTTCTTC. Its protein product is CASSLDPGDEQFF.

The V gene is TRBV5-1, the J gene TRBJ2-3; perhaps TRBD2 as D (6 bases). CDR1 and CDR2 from the germline V gene are SGHRS and YFSETQ. V shed 5 bases and J shed 6 bases, with 25 bases lying between them. This CDR3 is 17 amino acids long. CDR3 residues: CASSRRPNRLVADTQYF. As DNA, the CDR3 is TGCGCCAGCAGTCGACGTCCCAATAGACTAGTGGCGGATACGCAGTATTTT.

This chain joins TRBV11-2 and TRBJ2-7; 9 nucleotides line up with TRBD2. Trimming cost V 5 bases and J 2 bases; bases outside gene matches: 4. This CDR3 is built from 14 residues. In germline, CDR1 is SGHAT, CDR2 FQNNGV. The CDR3 region has the DNA TGTGCCAGCAGCACTTCTAGCGGGACCTACGAGCAGTACTTC. Translated: CASSTSSGTYEQYF.

The chain links TRBV9 to TRBJ2-1; D remains unclear. Per the germline V gene, CDR1 is SGDLS and CDR2 is YYNGEE. This CDR3 is built from 13 residues. V was pared by 1 base and J by 6 bases, with 8 bases between. The chain's CDR3 is CASSVSATNEQFF. CDR3 DNA sequence: TGTGCCAGCAGCGTATCTGCTACCAATGAGCAGTTCTTC. The whole variable domain, remainder taken from reference TRBV9 and TRBJ2-1, is DSGVTQTPKHLITATGQRVTLRCSPRSGDLSVYWYQQSLDQGLQFLIQYYNGEERAKGNILERFSAQQFPDLHSELNLSSLELGDSALYFCASSVSATNEQFFGPGTRLTVL.

J is TRBJ2-7 and V is TRBV28, with 11 bases matching TRBD2. Trimming cost V 2 bases and J 3 bases; bases outside gene matches: 6. Germline loops: CDR1 MDHEN, CDR2 SYDVKM. The CDR3 length is 16 residues. The CDR3, as DNA: TGTGCCAGCAGTTTACTGGGACTAGCGGTGTTCTACGAGCAGTACTTC. Translating gives CASSLLGLAVFYEQYF. Full variable domain (remainder filled in from reference TRBV28 and TRBJ2-7): DVKVTQSSRYLVKRTGEKVFLECVQDMDHENMFWYRQDPGLGLRLIYFSYDVKMKEKGDIPEGYSVSREKKERFSLILESASTNQTSMYLCASSLLGLAVFYEQYFGPGTRLTVT.

V usage is TRBV19 and J usage is TRBJ2-7; no definite D call. V lost 1 base to trimming and J lost 3 bases, with 7 bases between them. The length of the CDR3 is 13 residues. CDR1 and CDR2 from the germline V gene are LNHDA and SQIVND (reference sequence). CDR3 bases: TGTGCCAGTAGTATAGCACAGTTCTACGAGCAGTACTTC. It translates to CASSIAQFYEQYF.